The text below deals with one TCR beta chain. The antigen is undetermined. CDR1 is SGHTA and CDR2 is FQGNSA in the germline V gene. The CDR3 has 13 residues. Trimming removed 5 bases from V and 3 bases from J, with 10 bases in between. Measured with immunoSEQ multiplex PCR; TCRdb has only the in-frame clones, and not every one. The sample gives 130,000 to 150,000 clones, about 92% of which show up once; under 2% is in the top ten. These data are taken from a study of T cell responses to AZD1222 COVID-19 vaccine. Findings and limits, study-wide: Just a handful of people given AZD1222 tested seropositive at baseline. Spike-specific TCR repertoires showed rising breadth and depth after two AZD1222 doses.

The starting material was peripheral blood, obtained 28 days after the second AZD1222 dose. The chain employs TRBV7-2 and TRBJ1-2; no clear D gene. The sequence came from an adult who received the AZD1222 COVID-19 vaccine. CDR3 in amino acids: CASSKHEDYGYTF. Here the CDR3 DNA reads TGTGCCAGCAGCAAACACGAAGACTATGGCTACACCTTC.